These 28 T cell receptor beta chains came from one sample sequenced in a study of T cells in Graves' hyperthyroidism and ophthalmopathy. Amplified TCR beta CDR3 regions derived from RNA transcripts. The HTBI set primed first-round TCR CDR3 RT-PCR. TCRdb reprocessed the multiplex PCR reads via MiXCR and lists one record per CDR3 protein. This sample has under 350,000 distinct CDR3 sequences, with about 18% found just once. What was sequenced was blood. The source of these receptors is a woman in her forties or fifties with Graves' hyperthyroidism.

The table lists this clonotype with many counts. The chain recombines TRBV30 with TRBJ2-1; D not resolved. Germline CDR1 is GTSNPN and CDR2 is SVGIG (reference sequence). Trimming removed 0 bases at V and 9 bases at J, with 9 bases between. The CDR3 is 12 amino acids. CDR3 amino acids: CAWSVRDFEQFF. As DNA, the CDR3 is TGTGCCTGGAGTGTAAGAGACTTTGAGCAGTTCTTC. The variable domain in full, completed from reference TRBV30 and TRBJ2-1, reads SQTIHQWPATLVQPVGSPLSLECTVEGTSNPNLYWYRQAAGRGLQLLFYSVGIGQISSEVPQNLSASRPQDRQFILSSKKLLLSDSGFYLCAWSVRDFEQFFGPGTRLTVL.

This clonotype was detected ten times or more. This rearrangement joins TRBV27 to TRBJ1-5; no firm D call. V was cut by 0 bases and J by 0 bases, with 9 bases left in between. The CDR3 length is 16 residues. CDR1 is MNHEY, CDR2 SMNVEV, per germline (reference sequence). The CDR3 sequence is CASSLSGGNSNQPQHF. Here the CDR3 DNA reads TGTGCCAGCAGTTTATCGGGAGGCAATAGCAATCAGCCCCAGCATTTT.

This clonotype was counted many times. This chain connects TRBV7-8 to TRBJ1-2; a possible D gene is TRBD1 (6 bases). Trimming took off 5 bases at V and 6 bases at J, with 13 bases between the two ends. Germline V gene data show CDR1 as SGHVS and CDR2 as FQNEAQ. The CDR3 totals 13 residues. CDR3 coding DNA: TGTGCCAGCAGCCCAAGGACAGAGGATGGCTACACCTTC. As protein: CASSPRTEDGYTF.

V usage is TRBV6-1 and J usage is TRBJ1-4; possibly TRBD1 for D (5 bases). Between the trimmed V and J ends, which lost 7 bases and 8 bases, there was a span of 14 bases. Germline V gives CDR1 MNHNS, CDR2 SASEGT. This CDR3 is 13 amino acids long. The CDR3 DNA reads as TGTGCCAGCAACGGGGCCCTAGGGGAAAAACTGTTTTTT. Translated: CASNGALGEKLFF.

V usage is TRBV19 and J usage is TRBJ2-3, with D uncertain. Trimming pared 0 bases from V and 3 bases from J, leaving 16 bases between. The CDR3 contains 17 residues. Germline assignment: CDR1 LNHDA and CDR2 SQIVND (reference sequence). The CDR3 nucleotides read TGTGCCAGTAGTATAGACCCGCCTGGAGTACGGACAGATACGCAGTATTTT. This sequence encodes CASSIDPPGVRTDTQYF.

This clonotype has only one observation. The J gene is TRBJ2-5, the V gene TRBV6-9, with 8 bases aligning to TRBD1. CDR1 and CDR2 from the germline V gene are MNHGY and SVAAGI. The J segment lost 3 bases and the V segment lost 3 bases, leaving 9 bases of the junction unmatched. The CDR3 totals 16 residues. The CDR3 loop reads CASSYIWTGKEETQYF. For the CDR3, the DNA is TGTGCCAGCAGTTACATTTGGACAGGGAAGGAAGAGACCCAGTACTTC.

The V and J genes are TRBV5-4 and TRBJ2-5; TRBD2 matches at 8 bases. Trimming removed 3 bases from V and 3 bases from J; junction bases left unmatched: 7. Germline V CDR1 and CDR2: SGHNT, YYREEE (reference sequence). This CDR3 region has 15 residues. CDR3 in amino acids: CASSWRGGLEETQYF. The CDR3 nucleotides read TGTGCCAGCAGCTGGAGGGGGGGACTAGAAGAGACCCAGTACTTC.

This clonotype was detected many times. The chain carries TRBV7-3 and TRBJ2-3; 10 nucleotides align to TRBD2. Looked up from germline, CDR1 is SGHTA and CDR2 is FQGTGA. Germline trimming cut 5 bases from V and 6 bases from J; bases unmatched to any gene: 11. The CDR3 consists of 16 residues. CDR3 protein: CASSTLGAGGRDTQYF. Here the CDR3 DNA reads TGTGCCAGCAGCACCTTAGGAGCGGGGGGGCGGGATACGCAGTATTTT.

The V and J genes are TRBV18 and TRBJ1-2; D remains unclear. The CDR3 is 16 residues long. Per the germline V gene, CDR1 is KGHSH and CDR2 is LQKENI. Trimming removed 3 bases at V and 0 bases at J, with 14 bases between. The CDR3 DNA reads as TGTGCCAGCTCACCCCGCATGGCAAGCGCTAACTATGGCTACACCTTC. It yields the protein CASSPRMASANYGYTF.

This clonotype was seen many times. The rearrangement uses TRBV2 and TRBJ2-3, with 9 nucleotides matching TRBD1. Germline V CDR1 and CDR2: SNHLY, FYNNEI. This CDR3 is built from 16 residues. The V gene end was trimmed by 0 bases and the J gene end by 3 bases; junction bases not matched to a gene: 4. Here the CDR3 DNA reads TGTGCCAGCAGTGAAGCCTGGACAGGGGTTACAGATACGCAGTATTTT. It codes for CASSEAWTGVTDTQYF.

The V and J genes are TRBV28 and TRBJ1-5, with a possible D match to TRBD1 (6 bases). Per the germline V gene, CDR1 is MDHEN and CDR2 is SYDVKM. Trimming left V 3 bases short and J 6 bases short, with 18 bases between. The CDR3 extends over 16 amino acids. In DNA, the CDR3 is TGTGCCAGCAGTTTCCTAGTGGGGGGCCCGCGTCAGCCCCAGCATTTT. Translated: CASSFLVGGPRQPQHF. Using reference TRBV28 and TRBJ1-5 for the parts outside the CDR3, the full variable domain is DVKVTQSSRYLVKRTGEKVFLECVQDMDHENMFWYRQDPGLGLRLIYFSYDVKMKEKGDIPEGYSVSREKKERFSLILESASTNQTSMYLCASSFLVGGPRQPQHFGDGTRLSIL.

This clonotype appeared a few times. The chain combines TRBV5-1 with TRBJ2-5, with 11 bases identical to TRBD2. CDR3 length: 17 residues. Germline values: CDR1 SGHRS, CDR2 YFSETQ. The V and J ends lost 4 bases and 3 bases, in that order; junction bases with no gene match: 11. CDR3 nucleotides: TGCGCCAGCAGCCCACCCACCGGGACTAGCGGTGAAGAGACCCAGTACTTC. It yields the protein CASSPPTGTSGEETQYF.

This clonotype was seen many times. J is TRBJ1-1 and V is TRBV11-2, with a weak D call TRBD1 (6 bases). CDR1 SGHAT and CDR2 FQNNGV come from the germline V gene. The CDR3 covers 14 residues. Trimming cost V 3 bases and J 7 bases, with 15 bases left between them. The CDR3 region is CASSFRITGSEAFF. The CDR3 DNA sequence: TGTGCCAGCAGCTTCCGAATTACAGGGAGTGAAGCTTTCTTT.

The rearrangement links TRBV10-3 to TRBJ1-2, with D perhaps TRBD1 (6 bases). The V gene lost 4 bases and the J gene lost 2 bases, with 14 bases spanning the gap. Per germline, CDR1 ENHRY and CDR2 SYGVKD. The CDR3 runs 15 residues. CDR3 region: CAISARGGPNYGYTF. The CDR3 region has the DNA TGTGCCATCAGTGCCCGAGGGGGGCCAAACTATGGCTACACCTTC.

About this clonotype: Likely a read error: the CDR3 ends without its conserved phenylalanine or tryptophan. The V and J genes are TRBV12-3 or TRBV12-4 and TRBJ2-1, with 9 bases lining up with TRBD2. This CDR3 contains 15 residues. With V trimmed by 5 bases and J by 5 bases, 7 bases remained unmatched. The CDR3 loop reads CASSGLRGGNNEQFL. For the CDR3, the DNA is TGTGCCAGCAGTGGTTTGCGGGGGGGGAACAATGAGCAGTTCCTC.

This chain connects TRBV20-1 to TRBJ2-2; 10 bases match TRBD2. The CDR3 has 16 residues. Trimming took 5 bases from V and 1 from J; bases not matched to a gene: 7. Per germline, CDR1 DFQATT and CDR2 SNEGSKA (reference sequence). This CDR3 reads CSARRLAGENTGELFF. The CDR3 coding sequence is TGCAGTGCTCGACGACTAGCGGGTGAGAACACCGGGGAGCTGTTTTTT.

The rearrangement links TRBV6-2 or TRBV6-3 to TRBJ2-7, with 11 bases lining up with TRBD1. The CDR3 has 14 residues. Per the germline V gene, CDR1 is MNHEY and CDR2 is SVGEGT. With V trimmed by 7 bases and J by 7 bases, 9 bases remained unmatched. The CDR3 sequence is CASIQPRDRGEQYF. Written as DNA, the CDR3 is TGTGCCAGCATCCAACCCCGGGACAGGGGGGAGCAGTACTTC.

This clonotype was detected ten times or more. V is TRBV7-2 and J is TRBJ2-7; 9 bases agree with TRBD2. The length of the CDR3 is 14 residues. CDR1 is SGHTA and CDR2 is FQGNSA in the germline V gene. V shed 5 bases, J shed 5 bases, and the junction held 7 bases outside the gene matches. CDR3 sequence: CASSPDSGGNEQYV. DNA of the CDR3: TGTGCCAGCAGCCCAGATAGCGGGGGTAACGAGCAGTACGTC.

This clonotype showed up many times. The chain uses TRBV12-3 or TRBV12-4 and TRBJ1-6; weak D call: TRBD1 (6 bases). CDR3 length equals 12 residues. V lost 6 bases and J lost 11, with 11 bases in between. In nucleotides, the CDR3 is TGTGCCAGCAGCCCGGGACACCCACCCCTCCACTTT. Translation gives CASSPGHPPLHF.

This clonotype has a handful of counts. J is TRBJ1-6 and V is TRBV2; the match to TRBD1 covers 7 bases. The CDR3 has 15 residues. CDR1 and CDR2 (germline): SNHLY, FYNNEI. V gave up 2 bases and J gave up 6 bases; unmatched junction bases: 4. CDR3 coding DNA: TGTGCCAGCAGTGAAACAGGACAGGCTAATTCACCCCTCCACTTT. It codes for CASSETGQANSPLHF.

The table lists this clonotype with many counts. The chain combines TRBV20-1 with TRBJ2-3, with TRBD2 matching 9 bases. The CDR3 covers 17 residues. CDR1 and CDR2 (germline): DFQATT, SNEGSKA (reference sequence). Unmatched junction bases numbered 14, after V lost 5 bases and J lost 2 bases. CDR3 region: CSALVPTSGAPTDTQYF. The CDR3 region has the DNA TGCAGTGCTTTGGTGCCGACTAGCGGAGCCCCCACAGATACGCAGTATTTT.

This clonotype has only a few counts. A much larger clone sits a single nucleotide away, making a read error possible. The chain joins TRBV5-1 to TRBJ2-5, with TRBD1 matching 10 bases. Germline V lookup: CDR1 SGHRS, CDR2 YFSETQ. The CDR3 runs 13 residues. Here the CDR3 reads CASRTGGQETQYF. The CDR3 region has the DNA TGTGCCAGCAGGACAGGGGGCCAAGAGACCCAGTACTTC.

Many counts were recorded for this clonotype. The chain has TRBV11-2 and TRBJ2-7, with 7 bases fitting TRBD1. CDR1 is SGHAT, CDR2 FQNNGV, per germline. The CDR3 runs to 15 residues. Trimming cost V 5 bases and J 5 bases; bases outside gene matches: 12. The CDR3 region has the DNA TGTGCCAGCAGCCCCTACCAGGACAGGTTCGACGAGCAGTACTTC. Its protein product is CASSPYQDRFDEQYF.

This clonotype occurred many times. V gene TRBV18 combines with J gene TRBJ2-7; the D gene could be TRBD1 or TRBD2 (5 bases each). CDR3 length: 14 residues. Trimming left V 6 bases short and J 0 bases short, with 12 bases between. The germline V gene encodes CDR1 KGHSH and CDR2 LQKENI. For the CDR3, the DNA is TGTGCCAGCTCCGGGACGGAAAGCTCCTACGAGCAGTACTTC. Protein sequence: CASSGTESSYEQYF.

This clonotype has more than one count but fewer than ten. V usage is TRBV7-2 and J usage is TRBJ2-1; 8 positions agree with TRBD1. The CDR3 is made up of 15 amino acids. V shed 6 bases and J 4 bases; nucleotides not matched to a gene: 8. Germline CDR1 reads SGHTA; CDR2 reads FQGNSA. The CDR3, as DNA: TGTGCCAGCAGACCGACAGGGGACCGGTACAATGAGCAGTTCTTC. Amino acid sequence: CASRPTGDRYNEQFF.

This clonotype was seen at least ten times. The chain combines TRBV18 with TRBJ2-5; possibly TRBD2 for D (5 bases). This CDR3 spans 15 amino acids. V was clipped by 6 bases and J by 0 bases, with 14 bases between them. Germline V gene data show CDR1 as KGHSH and CDR2 as LQKENI. The CDR3 region is CASSPTNGNQETQYF. The CDR3 bases are TGTGCCAGCTCCCCGACGAACGGGAACCAAGAGACCCAGTACTTC.

The V and J genes are TRBV18 and TRBJ2-7, with 7 bases aligning to TRBD1. Losses at the gene ends were 5 bases for V and 2 bases for J; bases not matched to a gene: 9. Germline-derived CDR1 and CDR2 are KGHSH and LQKENI. The CDR3 sequence is 15 residues long. The CDR3 coding sequence is TGTGCCAGCTCATTGGGACAGACAGCTACCTACGAGCAGTACGTC. Its translation is CASSLGQTATYEQYV.

Ten or more counts support this clonotype. J is TRBJ2-1 and V is TRBV5-1; no firm D call. CDR1 and CDR2 from the germline V gene are SGHRS and YFSETQ. CDR3 size: 16 residues. V was shortened by 0 bases and J by 4 bases, with 14 bases between the two germline ends. CDR3 nucleotides: TGCGCCAGCAGCTTGGCGACTGGTCAGATATACAATGAGCAGTTCTTC. It encodes CASSLATGQIYNEQFF.